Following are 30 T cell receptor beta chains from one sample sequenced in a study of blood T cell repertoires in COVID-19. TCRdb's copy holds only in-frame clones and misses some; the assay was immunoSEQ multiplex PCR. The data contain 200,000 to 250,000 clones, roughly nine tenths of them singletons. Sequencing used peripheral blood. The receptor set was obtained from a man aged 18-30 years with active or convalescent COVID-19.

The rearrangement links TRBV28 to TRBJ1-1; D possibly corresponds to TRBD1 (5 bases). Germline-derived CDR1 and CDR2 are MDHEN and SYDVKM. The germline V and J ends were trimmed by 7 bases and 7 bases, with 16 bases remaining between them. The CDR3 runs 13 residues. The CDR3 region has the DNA TGTGCCAGCAATACGCAGGGTGTACTTGAAGCTTTCTTT. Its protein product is CASNTQGVLEAFF.

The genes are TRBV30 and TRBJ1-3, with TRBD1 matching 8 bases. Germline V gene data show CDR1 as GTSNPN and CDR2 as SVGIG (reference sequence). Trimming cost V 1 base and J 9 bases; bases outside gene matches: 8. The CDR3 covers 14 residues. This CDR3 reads CAWSAGTGLPTIYF. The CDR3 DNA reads TGTGCCTGGAGTGCCGGGACAGGTCTCCCCACCATATATTTT. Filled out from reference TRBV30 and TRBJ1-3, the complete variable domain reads SQTIHQWPATLVQPVGSPLSLECTVEGTSNPNLYWYRQAAGRGLQLLFYSVGIGQISSEVPQNLSASRPQDRQFILSSKKLLLSDSGFYLCAWSAGTGLPTIYFGEGSWLTVV.

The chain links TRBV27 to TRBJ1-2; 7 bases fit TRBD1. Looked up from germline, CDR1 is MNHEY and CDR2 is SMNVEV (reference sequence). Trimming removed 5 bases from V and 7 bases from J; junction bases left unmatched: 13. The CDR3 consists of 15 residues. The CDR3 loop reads CASSPLGDRAIGYTF. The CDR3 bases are TGTGCCAGCAGTCCCCTCGGAGACAGGGCAATTGGCTACACCTTC.

The CDR3 here is CASSIGAGVAEAFF. The CDR3 nucleotides are TGTGCCAGTAGTATAGGAGCAGGGGTGGCTGAAGCTTTCTTT. This sequence joins TRBV19 and TRBJ1-1, with TRBD1 as a possible D gene (6 bases). With 1 base removed from V and 6 bases from J, the gap between germline ends came to 12 bases. The CDR3 extends over 14 amino acids. Germline CDR1 is LNHDA and CDR2 is SQIVND (reference sequence).

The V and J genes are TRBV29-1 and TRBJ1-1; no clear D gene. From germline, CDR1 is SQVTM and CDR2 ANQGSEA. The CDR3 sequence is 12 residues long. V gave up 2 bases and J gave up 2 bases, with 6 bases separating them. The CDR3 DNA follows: TGCAGCGTTGAAACGGTAAACACTGAAGCTTTCTTT. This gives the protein CSVETVNTEAFF.

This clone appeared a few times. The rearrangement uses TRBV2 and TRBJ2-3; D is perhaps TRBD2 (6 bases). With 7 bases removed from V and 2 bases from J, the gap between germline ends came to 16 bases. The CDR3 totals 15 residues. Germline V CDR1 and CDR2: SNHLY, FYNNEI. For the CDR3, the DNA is TGTGCCAGCACTCTTGATGGGGGGACCACAGATACGCAGTATTTT. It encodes CASTLDGGTTDTQYF.

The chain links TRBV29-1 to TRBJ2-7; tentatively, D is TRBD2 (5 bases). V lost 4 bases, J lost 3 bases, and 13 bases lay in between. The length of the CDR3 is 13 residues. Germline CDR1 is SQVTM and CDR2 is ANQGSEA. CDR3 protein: CSVVGEQSYEQYF. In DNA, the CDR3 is TGCAGCGTTGTCGGGGAACAGAGCTACGAGCAGTACTTC.

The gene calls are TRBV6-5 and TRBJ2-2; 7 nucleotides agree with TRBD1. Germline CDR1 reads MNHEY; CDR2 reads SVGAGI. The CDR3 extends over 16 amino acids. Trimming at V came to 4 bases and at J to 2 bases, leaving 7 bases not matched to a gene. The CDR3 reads CASSSPGTDNTGELFF. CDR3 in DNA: TGTGCCAGCAGTTCCCCCGGGACAGACAACACCGGGGAGCTGTTTTTT.

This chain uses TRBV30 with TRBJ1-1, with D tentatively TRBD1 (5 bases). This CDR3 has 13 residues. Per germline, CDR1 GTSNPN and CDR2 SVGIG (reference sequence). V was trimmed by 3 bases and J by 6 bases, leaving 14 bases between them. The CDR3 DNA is TGTGCCTGGAGAGGTCGAAGGGGCGCTGAAGCTTTCTTT. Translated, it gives CAWRGRRGAEAFF.

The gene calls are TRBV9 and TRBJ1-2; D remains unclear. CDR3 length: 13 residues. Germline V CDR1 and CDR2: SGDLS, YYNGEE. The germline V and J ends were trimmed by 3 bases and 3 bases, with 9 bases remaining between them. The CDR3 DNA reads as TGTGCCAGCAGCGGGGCAGGATACTATGGCTACACCTTC. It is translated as CASSGAGYYGYTF.

The CDR3, as DNA: TGTGCCAGCAGCACAGCAGTCCGCTCGGTTGGATATGGCTACACCTTC. Amino acids: CASSTAVRSVGYGYTF. The chain employs TRBV7-2 and TRBJ1-2, with unresolved D. Germline values: CDR1 SGHTA, CDR2 FQGNSA. The CDR3 contains 16 residues. V was cut by 5 bases and J by 5 bases, with 21 bases left in between.

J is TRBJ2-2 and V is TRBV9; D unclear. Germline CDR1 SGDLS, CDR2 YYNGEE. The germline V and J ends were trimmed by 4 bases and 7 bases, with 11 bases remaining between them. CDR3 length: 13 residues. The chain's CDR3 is CASSRFDIGELFF. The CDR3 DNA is TGTGCCAGCAGCCGCTTTGACATCGGGGAGCTGTTTTTT.

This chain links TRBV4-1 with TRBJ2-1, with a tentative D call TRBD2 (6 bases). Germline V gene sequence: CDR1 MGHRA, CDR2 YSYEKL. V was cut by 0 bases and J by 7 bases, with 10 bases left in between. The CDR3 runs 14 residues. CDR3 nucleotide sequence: TGCGCCAGCAGCCAAGAGGCTCGGGGGAATGAGCAGTTCTTC. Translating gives CASSQEARGNEQFF.

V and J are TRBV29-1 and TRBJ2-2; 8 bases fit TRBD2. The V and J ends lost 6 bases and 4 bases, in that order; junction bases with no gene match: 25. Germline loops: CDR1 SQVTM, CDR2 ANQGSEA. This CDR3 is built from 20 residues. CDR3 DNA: TGCAGCGTCGGTATGCGCCCTCTAGGAGTGGCGGGAGGCCGCACCGGGGAGCTGTTTTTT. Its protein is CSVGMRPLGVAGGRTGELFF.

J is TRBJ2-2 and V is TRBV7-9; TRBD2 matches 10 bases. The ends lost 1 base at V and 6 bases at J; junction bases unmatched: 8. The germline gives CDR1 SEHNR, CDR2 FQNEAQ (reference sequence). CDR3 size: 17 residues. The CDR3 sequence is CASSLGHRAGGSGELFF. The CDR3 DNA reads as TGTGCCAGCAGCTTAGGCCATCGAGCGGGAGGGTCCGGGGAGCTGTTTTTT.

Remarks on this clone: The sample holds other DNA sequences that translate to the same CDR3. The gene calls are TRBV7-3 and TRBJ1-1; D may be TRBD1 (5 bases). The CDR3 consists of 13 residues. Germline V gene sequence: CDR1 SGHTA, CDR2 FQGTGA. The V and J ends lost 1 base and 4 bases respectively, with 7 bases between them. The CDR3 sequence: CASSLRGGTEAFF. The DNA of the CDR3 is TGTGCCAGCAGCTTAAGGGGGGGCACTGAAGCTTTCTTT.

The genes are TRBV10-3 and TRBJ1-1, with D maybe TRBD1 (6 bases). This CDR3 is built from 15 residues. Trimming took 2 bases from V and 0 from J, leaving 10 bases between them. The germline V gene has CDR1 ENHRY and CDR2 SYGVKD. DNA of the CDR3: TGTGCCATCAGTGAGGTACAGGGTATGAACACTGAAGCTTTCTTT. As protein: CAISEVQGMNTEAFF.

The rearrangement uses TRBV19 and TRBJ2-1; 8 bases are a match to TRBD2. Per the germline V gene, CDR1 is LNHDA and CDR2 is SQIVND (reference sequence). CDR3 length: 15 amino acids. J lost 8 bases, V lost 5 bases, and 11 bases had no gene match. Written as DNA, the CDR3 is TGTGCCAGTAGTCCCCACAACGGACTAGCCGATGAGCAGTTCTTC. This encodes CASSPHNGLADEQFF.

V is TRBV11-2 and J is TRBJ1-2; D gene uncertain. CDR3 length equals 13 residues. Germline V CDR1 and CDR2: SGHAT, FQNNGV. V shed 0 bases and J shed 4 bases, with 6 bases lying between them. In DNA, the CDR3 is TGTGCCAGCAGCTTAGAGGGAGGCTATGGCTACACCTTC. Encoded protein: CASSLEGGYGYTF.

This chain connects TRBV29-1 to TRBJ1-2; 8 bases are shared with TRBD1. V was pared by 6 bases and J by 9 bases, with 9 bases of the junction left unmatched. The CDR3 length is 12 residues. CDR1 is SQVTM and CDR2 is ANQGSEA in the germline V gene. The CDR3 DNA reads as TGCAGCGTGCAACAGGGGGACAGTAGCTACACCTTC. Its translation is CSVQQGDSSYTF.

CDR3 sequence reads: CASSQGLGSTDTQYF. The DNA of the CDR3 is TGTGCCAGCAGCCAGGGACTAGGTAGCACAGATACGCAGTATTTT. V and J are TRBV4-2 and TRBJ2-3, with TRBD2 matching over 8 bases. The CDR3 sequence is 15 residues long. V was pared by 3 bases and J by 0 bases, with 2 bases of the junction left unmatched. Looked up from germline, CDR1 is LGHNA and CDR2 is YNFKEQ.

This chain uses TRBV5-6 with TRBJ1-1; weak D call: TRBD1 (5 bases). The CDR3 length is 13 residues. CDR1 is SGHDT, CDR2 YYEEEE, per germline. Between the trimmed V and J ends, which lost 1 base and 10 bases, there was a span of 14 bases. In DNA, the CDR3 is TGTGCCAGCAGCTTGCAGGGTGTCTTAGGAGCTTTCTTT. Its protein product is CASSLQGVLGAFF.

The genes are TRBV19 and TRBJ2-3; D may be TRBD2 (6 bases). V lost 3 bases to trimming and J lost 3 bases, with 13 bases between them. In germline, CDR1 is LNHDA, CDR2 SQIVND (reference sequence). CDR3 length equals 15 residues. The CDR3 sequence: CASSMAPGRTDTQYF. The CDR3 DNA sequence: TGTGCCAGTAGTATGGCCCCAGGGAGGACAGATACGCAGTATTTT.

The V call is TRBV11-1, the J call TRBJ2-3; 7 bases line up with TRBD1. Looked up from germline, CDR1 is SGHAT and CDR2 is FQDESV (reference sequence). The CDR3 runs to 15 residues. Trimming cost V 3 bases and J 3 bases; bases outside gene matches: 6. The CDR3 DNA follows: TGTGCCAGCAGCTTTGCCAGGGGGTTTACAGATACGCAGTATTTT. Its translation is CASSFARGFTDTQYF.

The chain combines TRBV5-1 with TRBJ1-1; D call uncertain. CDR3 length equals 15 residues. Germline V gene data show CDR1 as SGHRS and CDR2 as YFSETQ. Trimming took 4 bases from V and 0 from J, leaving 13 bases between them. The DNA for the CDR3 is TGCGCCAGCAGCCTGGGCGGCGGGATGAACACTGAAGCTTTCTTT. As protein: CASSLGGGMNTEAFF.

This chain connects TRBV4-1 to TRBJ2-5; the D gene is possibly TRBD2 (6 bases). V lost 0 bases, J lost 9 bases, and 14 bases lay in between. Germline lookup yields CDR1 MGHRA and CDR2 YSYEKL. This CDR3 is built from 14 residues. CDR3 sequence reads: CASSQDTLGGSQYF. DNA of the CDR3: TGCGCCAGCAGCCAAGATACCCTAGGAGGGTCCCAGTACTTC.

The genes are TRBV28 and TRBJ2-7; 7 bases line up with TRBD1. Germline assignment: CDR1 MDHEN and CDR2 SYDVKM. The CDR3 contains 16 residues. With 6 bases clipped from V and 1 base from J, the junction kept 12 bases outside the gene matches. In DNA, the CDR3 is TGTGCCAGCAGCTCCCCTGCGACAGGGAAATCCTACGAGCAGTACTTC. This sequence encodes CASSSPATGKSYEQYF.

In DNA form, the CDR3 reads TGTGCCACCAGTGATATACAGGGGAGATCCACCGGGGAGCTGTTTTTT. Its translation is CATSDIQGRSTGELFF. This rearrangement joins TRBV24-1 to TRBJ2-2; 7 nucleotides match TRBD1. Germline trimming cut 3 bases from V and 4 bases from J; bases unmatched to any gene: 7. This CDR3 spans 16 amino acids. The germline V gene has CDR1 KGHDR and CDR2 SFDVKD.

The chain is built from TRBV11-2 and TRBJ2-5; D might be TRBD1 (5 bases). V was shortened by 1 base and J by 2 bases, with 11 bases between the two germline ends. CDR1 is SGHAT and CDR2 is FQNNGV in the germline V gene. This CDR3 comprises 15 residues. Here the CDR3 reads CASSLAPDRQETQYF. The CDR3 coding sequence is TGTGCCAGCAGCTTAGCCCCTGACAGACAAGAGACCCAGTACTTC.

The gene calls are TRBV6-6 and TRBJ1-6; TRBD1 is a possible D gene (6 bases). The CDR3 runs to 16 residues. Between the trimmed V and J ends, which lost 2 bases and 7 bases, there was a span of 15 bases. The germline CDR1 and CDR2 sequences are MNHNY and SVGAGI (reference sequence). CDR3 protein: CASSYPTQGSNSPLHF. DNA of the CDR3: TGTGCCAGCAGTTACCCGACACAGGGATCGAATTCACCCCTCCACTTT.